These 8 T cell receptor beta chains share one sample of origin, sequenced in a study of blood T cell repertoires in COVID-19. Using immunoSEQ multiplex PCR, the repertoire was profiled, and TCRdb retains in-frame clones only, with some absent. The data show nearly 200,000 clones, 88% seen once. Sequencing was done on a sample of peripheral blood. The receptors shown here come from a woman aged 40 to 49 who had recovered from COVID-19.

This chain connects TRBV7-9 to TRBJ2-1, with 12 bases fitting TRBD2. Trimming took 2 bases from V and 2 from J; bases not matched to a gene: 7. CDR3 size: 18 residues. Germline V gives CDR1 SEHNR, CDR2 FQNEAQ (reference sequence). The CDR3 DNA sequence: TGTGCCAGCAGCTTATCCGGGACTAGCGGGCCCACCTACAATGAGCAGTTCTTC. It yields the protein CASSLSGTSGPTYNEQFF.

V usage is TRBV27 and J usage is TRBJ1-2; unclear D gene. V dropped 3 bases and J dropped 0 bases, with 17 bases sitting between them. The length of the CDR3 is 17 residues. Germline V gene data show CDR1 as MNHEY and CDR2 as SMNVEV (reference sequence). The CDR3 DNA reads as TGTGCCAGCAGTTTTATTCGGGGAGGAGGTCCTAACTATGGCTACACCTTC. This encodes CASSFIRGGGPNYGYTF.

The rearrangement uses TRBV27 and TRBJ1-2, with 7 positions matching TRBD1. The trim removed 6 bases at V and 7 bases at J, leaving 5 bases unmatched. The CDR3 consists of 12 residues. Germline V gene data show CDR1 as MNHEY and CDR2 as SMNVEV (reference sequence). The CDR3 is CASRTGFGGYTF. In nucleotides, the CDR3 is TGTGCCAGCAGGACAGGGTTCGGTGGCTACACCTTC.

This clone occurred a few times. Written as DNA, the CDR3 is TGTGCCAGCAGTTACCGGACAGGGGGTGAAAAACTGTTTTTT. Protein: CASSYRTGGEKLFF. J is TRBJ1-4 and V is TRBV6-5; 10 positions match TRBD1. There are 14 residues in the CDR3. Unmatched junction bases numbered 1, after V lost 2 bases and J lost 7 bases. Germline CDR1 and CDR2: MNHEY and SVGAGI.

The CDR3 region is CATERDQPQHF. In nucleotides, the CDR3 is TGTGCCACCGAACGGGATCAGCCCCAGCATTTT. This chain links TRBV28 with TRBJ1-5, with D hard to call. The germline gives CDR1 MDHEN, CDR2 SYDVKM. This CDR3 contains 11 residues. Trimming cost V 10 bases and J 5 bases, with 9 bases left between them.

V gene TRBV27 combines with J gene TRBJ2-1; unclear D gene. Per germline, CDR1 MNHEY and CDR2 SMNVEV (reference sequence). The CDR3 is 14 residues long. Trimming took 6 bases from V and 2 from J, leaving 11 bases between them. The CDR3 here is CASRIRLPYNEQFF. As DNA, the CDR3 is TGTGCCAGCAGAATAAGACTTCCCTACAATGAGCAGTTCTTC.

This sequence joins TRBV3-1 (or the pseudogene TRBV3-2) and TRBJ2-1; 11 bases are shared with TRBD2. V lost 4 bases and J lost 7; bases outside the gene matches: 6. From germline, CDR1 is LGHDT and CDR2 YNNKEL (reference sequence). The CDR3 contains 15 residues. The CDR3 here is CASSLSGRAGNEQFF. The CDR3 DNA sequence: TGTGCCAGCAGCCTTAGCGGGAGGGCCGGAAATGAGCAGTTCTTC.

The chain has TRBV30 and TRBJ1-1; D not certain. The germline V and J ends were trimmed by 4 bases and 0 bases, with 6 bases remaining between them. CDR3 length: 12 amino acids. Looked up from germline, CDR1 is GTSNPN and CDR2 is SVGIG (reference sequence). The chain's CDR3 is CAWTRLNTEAFF. The DNA for the CDR3 is TGTGCCTGGACCAGGTTGAACACTGAAGCTTTCTTT.